Listed below are T cell receptor beta chains from one sample, sequenced in a study of T cells in Graves' hyperthyroidism and ophthalmopathy. TCRdb reprocessed the multiplex PCR reads via MiXCR and lists one record per CDR3 protein. Seen here are roughly 570,000 distinct CDR3 sequences, roughly 50% observed once, and the top ten hold about 20%. The sequenced sample was peripheral blood or thyroid tissue (not recorded which). Every receptor here comes from an adult woman with Graves' disease, either hyperthyroidism or ophthalmopathy (not recorded which). Each CDR3 is given with its conserved first and last residue. D genes are given only for firm matches. Not all rows give a size; the values are once, few, many and, for expanded clones, a class.

D gene: NA
J gene: TRBJ2-7
V gene: TRBV27
clone size: few
CDR3 protein: CASKITRTGSYEQYF
CDR3 DNA: TGTGCCAGCAAAATAACTAGAACGGGCTCCTACGAGCAGTACTTC

D gene: NA
J gene: TRBJ1-5
V gene: TRBV7-7
clone size: many
CDR3 protein: CASSLAEGQPQHF
CDR3 DNA: TGTGCTAGCAGCTTAGCGGAGGGTCAGCCCCAGCATTTT

D gene: TRBD1
J gene: TRBJ1-2
V gene: TRBV10-3
clone size: few
CDR3 protein: CAIRPGTGSGYTF
CDR3 DNA: TGTGCCATCAGGCCCGGGACAGGGTCGGGCTACACCTTC

D gene: NA
J gene: TRBJ1-5
V gene: TRBV11-2
clone size: many
CDR3 protein: CASSIDRRQPQHF
CDR3 DNA: TGTGCCAGCAGTATTGACAGACGGCAGCCCCAGCATTTT

D gene: NA
J gene: TRBJ1-2
V gene: TRBV14
clone size: NA
CDR3 protein: CASSHLDSYGYTF
CDR3 DNA: TGTGCCAGCAGCCACCTAGACAGCTATGGCTACACCTTC

D gene: TRBD1
J gene: TRBJ1-3
V gene: TRBV5-1
clone size: NA
CDR3 protein: CASSLGQGAGGNTIYF
CDR3 DNA: TGCGCCAGCAGCTTGGGCCAGGGGGCAGGTGGAAACACCATATATTTT

D gene: NA
J gene: TRBJ1-5
V gene: TRBV5-6
clone size: NA
CDR3 protein: CASSLVGATAQHF
CDR3 DNA: TGTGCCAGCAGCTTGGTAGGGGCGACGGCCCAGCATTTT

D gene: NA
J gene: TRBJ1-1
V gene: TRBV7-9
clone size: few
CDR3 protein: CASSVGGVKADTEAFF
CDR3 DNA: TGTGCCAGCAGCGTAGGGGGAGTCAAGGCGGACACTGAAGCTTTCTTT

D gene: TRBD2
J gene: TRBJ2-5
V gene: TRBV20-1
clone size: NA
CDR3 protein: CSARIAGVAGGGGETQYF
CDR3 DNA: TGCAGTGCTAGAATTGCGGGGGTAGCGGGAGGTGGGGGAGAGACCCAGTACTTC

D gene: NA
J gene: TRBJ2-2
V gene: TRBV10-3
clone size: NA
CDR3 protein: CAIKAAGELFF
CDR3 DNA: TGTGCCATCAAAGCGGCCGGGGAGCTGTTTTTT

D gene: NA
J gene: TRBJ2-6
V gene: TRBV25-1
clone size: many
CDR3 protein: CASSESTGSTSGANVLTF
CDR3 DNA: TGTGCCAGCAGTGAGAGTACAGGGTCTACCTCTGGGGCCAACGTCCTGACTTTC

D gene: NA
J gene: TRBJ2-5
V gene: TRBV4-1
clone size: many
CDR3 protein: CASSQWFAGVGQETQYF
CDR3 DNA: TGCGCCAGCAGCCAATGGTTCGCCGGGGTTGGCCAAGAGACCCAGTACTTC

D gene: TRBD1
J gene: TRBJ2-5
V gene: TRBV3-1
clone size: many
CDR3 protein: CASSETGTGFPETQYF
CDR3 DNA: TGTGCCAGCAGCGAAACCGGGACAGGGTTTCCAGAGACCCAGTACTTC

D gene: NA
J gene: TRBJ2-2
V gene: TRBV5-1
clone size: NA
CDR3 protein: CASSLAEPNTGELFF
CDR3 DNA: TGCGCCAGCAGCTTAGCGGAGCCGAACACCGGGGAGCTGTTTTTT

D gene: NA
J gene: TRBJ2-7
V gene: TRBV7-6
clone size: few
CDR3 protein: CASSSPGRGSYEQYF
CDR3 DNA: TGTGCCAGCAGCTCGCCAGGGCGCGGCTCCTACGAGCAGTACTTC

D gene: TRBD1
J gene: TRBJ2-5
V gene: TRBV10-3
clone size: many
CDR3 protein: CAISERTGVETQYF
CDR3 DNA: TGTGCCATCAGTGAGAGAACAGGGGTGGAGACCCAGTACTTC

D gene: TRBD1
J gene: TRBJ1-1
V gene: TRBV12-3/TRBV12-4
clone size: NA
CDR3 protein: CASSSQGQGNTEAFF
CDR3 DNA: TGTGCCAGCAGTTCACAGGGACAGGGAAACACTGAAGCTTTCTTT